The clone carrying this T cell receptor beta chain has just one count. The sample belongs to a study of blood T cell repertoires in COVID-19. Study-level information: Whether acute or convalescent, the COVID-19 samples came from the United States, Italy and Spain.

The CDR3 loop spans 13 amino acids. Source study methods: Cell counts per sample came from amplifying reference gene primers. Assay used: immunoSEQ multiplex PCR; TCRdb lists only in-frame clones, some missing. V, J and clone size were drawn from that table, and D and trimming were deduced from the DNA. The table has some 130,000 clones, approximately 90% seen once. The sequence was obtained from a man aged 60 to 75 with active or convalescent COVID-19. The V and J genes are TRBV21-1 and TRBJ1-2; TRBD1 reflects the table's D call only, with no check against the DNA. TRBV21-1 is designated a pseudogene. Sequencing used peripheral blood. The CDR3 reads CASSKEGECGYTF. The CDR3, as DNA: TGTGCCAGCAGCAAAGAAGGGGAATGTGGCTACACCTTC.